Here is one TCR beta chain with its context. These data come from a study of human T cells and chemical hapten exposure. Whole-study context: Patients had diphenylcyclopropenone applied to the scalp weekly throughout the approximately 25-week study. Enrolled patients were predominantly female and had alopecia areata, totalis or universalis.

The library attached unique molecular identifiers to individual cDNA molecules. TCRdb itself ran the RACE reads through MiXCR, one entry per CDR3 protein. The table includes about 260,000 distinct CDR3 sequences, about 8.1% detected once. The junction had 8 bases not matched to a gene; V was cut back by 3 bases and J by 9 bases. Germline V gene data show CDR1 as DFQATT and CDR2 as SNEGSKA (reference sequence). This CDR3 is built from 14 residues. Time point given: pre-sensitization, week 0. Treatment defined: therapeutic diphenylcyclopropenone sensitization with weekly scalp DPC. Alopecia patients between 18 and 70 years old and suitable for DPC were used as donors.

The rearrangement uses TRBV20-1 and TRBJ2-1, with TRBD2 identical over 10 bases. Specimen: whole blood, collected in connection with sensitization to the hapten diphenylcyclopropenone (DPC). The origin of this receptor is a middle-aged woman with alopecia areata. Some clones in this sample may be carry-over from other donors' samples. CDR3 in amino acids: CSASRLSGRGEQFF. The CDR3 DNA reads TGCAGTGCTAGTAGACTGAGCGGGAGGGGTGAGCAGTTCTTC.